This TCR beta chain was sequenced during a study of blood T cell repertoires in COVID-19 (TCRdb year 2020). Turning to the overall study: Samples covering the acute and convalescent phases of COVID-19 were provided by collaborators in the United States, Italy and Spain. The repertoires were made available in a free public database intended to serve as a resource for research on the immune response to SARS-CoV-2. Sample metadata almost always included a de-identified subject ID, COVID-19 status, age in years and sex. Samples were obtained from the ongoing ImmuneRACE study (first 160 participants) and from about 1,300 subjects provided by 6 global collaborators. Subjects who had been exposed to COVID-19, were actively infected with it, or had recovered from it provided the deeply sampled blood TCRbeta repertoires that made up the dataset. Where available, HLA class I and class II types were taken from metadata supplied by the sample provider and were not determined by assay-based typing. The prospective study material was composed of cDNA or gDNA derived from T cells, B-cell-depleted T cells, or PBMCs.

Participants in the prospective study were enrolled through a virtual design, were aged about 18 to 100 years, and lived in some 24 United States geographic areas. Cohort assignment in the prospective study relied on participant-reported clinical history from a screening survey and a study questionnaire. In the prospective study, whole blood, serum and a nasopharyngeal or oropharyngeal swab were collected from each participant by mobile phlebotomists. Additional blood draws and questionnaires over an approximately 2-month period could optionally be provided by prospective study participants. Before DNA extraction, blood samples from the prospective study were shipped at room temperature or frozen. Notes on this clone: Its specific antigen is unknown. No base-level quality is on record; no much larger clone is a single base apart.

Results and caveats for the whole study, not just this receptor: Clinical and demographic metadata were provided uncurated, with the amount varying by source and participant.

V sheds 0 bases and J sheds 7 bases, leaving 16 bases between their ends. As encoded in the germline V gene (reference sequence), CDR1 is SGHKS while CDR2 is YYEKEE. Inclusive of the bounding cysteine and phenylalanine, the CDR3 is 15 residues long. Solely the CDR3 DNA is kept, with 45 bases framed from the first base. The immunoSEQ Assay, a bias-controlled multiplex PCR, was used to amplify TCRbeta CDR3 regions from genomic DNA. The authors processed their data as follows. The number of nucleated cells in each sample was estimated by amplification of reference gene primers within the assay. To quantify the absolute abundance of each unique TCRbeta CDR3 rearrangement, sequence reads were collapsed and filtered. For each sample, productive Simpson clonality was calculated as the square root of Simpson's diversity index over productive rearrangements. The immuneACCESS repertoire file appears here via TCRdb, limited to in-frame rearrangements. These files lack a portion of the clones; in checked studies, under half of the deficit traces to unresolved V genes, and the cause of the others is not known. V and J calls plus clone size are reproduced from that table; the DNA served to infer D and trimming. Within this sample are roughly 250,000 clones, with 75% to 90% of them counted one time only. The ten most abundant clones make up about 6% of the sample.

The clonotype comes from a woman between 25 and 40 years old with acute COVID-19. Material for sequencing was PBMCs or T cells enriched from blood (not recorded which). The chain employs TRBV5-5 and TRBJ1-1; there is no confident call for the D gene. The DNA reads as follows: TGTGCCAGCAGCTTGGAGATGGTCTATCAATTTGAAGCTTTCTTT. It is translated as CASSLEMVYQFEAFF.